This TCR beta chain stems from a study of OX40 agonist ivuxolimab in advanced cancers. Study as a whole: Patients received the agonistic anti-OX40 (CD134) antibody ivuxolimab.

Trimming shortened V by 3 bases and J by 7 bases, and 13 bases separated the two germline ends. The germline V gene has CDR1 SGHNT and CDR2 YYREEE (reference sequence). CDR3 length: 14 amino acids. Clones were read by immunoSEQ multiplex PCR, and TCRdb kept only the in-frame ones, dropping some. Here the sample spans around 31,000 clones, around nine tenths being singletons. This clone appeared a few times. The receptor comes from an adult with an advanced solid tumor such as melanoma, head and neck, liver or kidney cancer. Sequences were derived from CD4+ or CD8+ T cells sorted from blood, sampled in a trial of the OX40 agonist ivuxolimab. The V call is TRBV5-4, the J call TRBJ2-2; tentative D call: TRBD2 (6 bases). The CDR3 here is CASSSGRGIGELFF. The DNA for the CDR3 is TGTGCCAGCAGCTCCGGGAGAGGGATCGGGGAGCTGTTTTTT.